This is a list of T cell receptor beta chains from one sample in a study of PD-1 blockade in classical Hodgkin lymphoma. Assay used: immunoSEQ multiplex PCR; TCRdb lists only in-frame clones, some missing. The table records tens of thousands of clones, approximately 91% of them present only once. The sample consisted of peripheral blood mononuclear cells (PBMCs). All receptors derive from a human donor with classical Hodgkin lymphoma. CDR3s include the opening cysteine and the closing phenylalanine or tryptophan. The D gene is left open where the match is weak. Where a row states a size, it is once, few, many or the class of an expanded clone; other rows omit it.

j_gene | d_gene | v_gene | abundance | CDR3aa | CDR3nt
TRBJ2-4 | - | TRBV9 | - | CASSPRLGSNIQYF | TGTGCCAGCAGCCCCAGGCTCGGGTCGAACATTCAGTACTTC
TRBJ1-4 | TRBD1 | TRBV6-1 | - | CASRPGQGALFF | TGTGCCAGTCGTCCGGGACAGGGCGCTCTATTTTTT
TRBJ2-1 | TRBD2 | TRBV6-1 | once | CASSEEGLPNNEQFF | TGTGCCAGCAGTGAAGAGGGACTACCGAACAATGAGCAGTTCTTC
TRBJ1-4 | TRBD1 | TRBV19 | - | CASSIYGTAYEKLFF | TGTGCCAGTAGTATATACGGGACAGCTTATGAAAAACTGTTTTTT
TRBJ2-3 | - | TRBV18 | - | CASSPQGPSTDTQYF | TGTGCCAGCTCACCGCAGGGGCCCAGCACAGATACGCAGTATTTT
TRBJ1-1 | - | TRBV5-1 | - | CASSLGGQMGSNTEAFF | TGCGCCAGCAGCTTGGGCGGCCAGATGGGTTCGAACACTGAAGCTTTCTTT
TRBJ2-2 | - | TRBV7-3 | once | CASSFAGTGELFF | TGTGCCAGCAGTTTCGCAGGCACCGGGGAGCTGTTTTTT
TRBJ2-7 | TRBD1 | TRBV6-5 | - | CASSQGQGRGQYF | TGTGCCAGCAGTCAGGGACAGGGCCGGGGGCAGTACTTC
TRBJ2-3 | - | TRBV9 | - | CASSVGVSGADTQYF | TGTGCCAGCAGCGTAGGGGTTAGCGGCGCAGATACGCAGTATTTT
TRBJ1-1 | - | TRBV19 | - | CATKVDLNTEAFF | TGTGCCACAAAAGTGGACCTGAACACTGAAGCTTTCTTT
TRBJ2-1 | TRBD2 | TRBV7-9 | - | CASSSPGLAGVNEQFF | TGTGCCAGCAGCTCACCGGGACTAGCGGGAGTAAATGAGCAGTTCTTC
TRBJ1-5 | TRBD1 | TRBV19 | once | CASSMWSPDRESVVGQPQHF | TGTGCCAGTAGTATGTGGTCCCCGGACAGGGAATCCGTCGTTGGTCAGCCCCAGCATTTT
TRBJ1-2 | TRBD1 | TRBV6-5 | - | CASSSQGAGYGYTF | TGTGCCAGCAGTTCACAGGGGGCAGGCTATGGCTACACCTTC
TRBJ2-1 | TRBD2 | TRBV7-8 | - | CASSLVGLAGVPEQFF | TGTGCCAGCAGCTTAGTAGGACTAGCGGGGGTGCCCGAGCAGTTCTTC
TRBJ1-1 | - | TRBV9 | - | CASSVDGGTEAFF | TGTGCCAGCAGCGTAGACGGGGGGACTGAAGCTTTCTTT
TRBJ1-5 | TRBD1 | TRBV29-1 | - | CSVVGQGNQPQHF | TGCAGCGTTGTGGGACAGGGCAATCAGCCCCAGCATTTT
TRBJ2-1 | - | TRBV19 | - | CASSMRESNNEQFF | TGTGCCAGTAGTATGAGGGAAAGTAACAATGAGCAGTTCTTC
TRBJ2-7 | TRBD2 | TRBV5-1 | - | CASSWGTSAAYEQYF | TGCGCCAGCAGCTGGGGGACTAGCGCAGCCTACGAGCAGTACTTC
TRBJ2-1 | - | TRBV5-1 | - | CASTFPGRAGDYNEQFF | TGCGCCAGCACCTTTCCCGGTCGGGCAGGGGATTACAATGAGCAGTTCTTC
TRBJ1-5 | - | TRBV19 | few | CASSIVGRDLWQPQHF | TGTGCCAGTAGTATCGTGGGACGGGACCTTTGGCAGCCCCAGCATTTT
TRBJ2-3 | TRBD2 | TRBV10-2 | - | CASSVLAGSLMSGDTQYF | TGCGCCAGCAGTGTACTAGCGGGATCCCTCATGAGTGGAGATACGCAGTATTTT
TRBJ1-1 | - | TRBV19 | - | CASSIVAEATEAFF | TGTGCCAGTAGTATAGTTGCAGAGGCTACTGAAGCTTTCTTT
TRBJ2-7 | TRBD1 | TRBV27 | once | CASSPTGVGHEQYF | TGTGCCAGCAGTCCGACAGGGGTAGGACACGAGCAGTACTTC
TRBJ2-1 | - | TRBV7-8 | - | CASSLGGGREAYNEQFF | TGTGCCAGCAGCTTAGGAGGGGGGAGAGAGGCCTACAATGAGCAGTTCTTC
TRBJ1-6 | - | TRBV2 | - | CASSEGGRPLHF | TGTGCCAGCAGTGAGGGGGGAAGACCCCTCCACTTT
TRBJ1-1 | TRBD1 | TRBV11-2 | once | CASSLDRMNTEAFF | TGTGCCAGCAGCTTGGACAGGATGAACACTGAAGCTTTCTTT
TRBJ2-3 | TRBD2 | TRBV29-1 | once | CSLRASGRTDTQYF | TGCAGCCTAAGGGCTAGCGGGAGAACAGATACGCAGTATTTT
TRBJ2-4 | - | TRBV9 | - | CASSGPLEAKNIQYF | TGTGCCAGCAGCGGGCCTCTAGAAGCCAAAAACATTCAGTACTTC